Below, one TCR beta chain is given with its context. Its antigen remains unknown. The data are from a study of post-analysis software for immune sequencing data. Overall study results and limits: Batch-matched samples strongly co-clustered by F measure. TRBV segments more frequent in patients than in controls numbered several and included TRBV5-6, TRBV5-1 and TRBV20-1.

The CDR3 runs to 16 residues. The germline CDR1 and CDR2 sequences are SGHVS and FQNEAQ. The V gene lost 5 bases and the J gene lost 3 bases, with 17 bases spanning the gap. Each TCR beta cDNA library carried unique molecular identifiers. T cells numbering roughly 0.85 to 11 million yielded roughly 0.5 million cDNA molecules. TCRdb reprocessed the PCR reads with MiXCR, giving one entry per CDR3 protein. There are some 500,000 distinct CDR3 sequences in the sample; around 40% occur only once, and 9.5% to 13% lies in the top ten. The material sequenced was blood. The clonotype was recovered from a girl aged 10-17 years with multiple sclerosis. The chain uses TRBV7-8 and TRBJ2-1; D is unresolved. CDR3 residues: CASSVAGRRIYNEQFF. CDR3 nucleotide sequence: TGTGCCAGCAGCGTCGCTGGCAGGCGTATCTACAATGAGCAGTTCTTC.